This T cell receptor (beta chain) was sequenced for a study of T cell responses to AZD1222 COVID-19 vaccine. Broader study findings: The peak T cell response came first, and repertoires were sampled only after it.

Here immunoSEQ multiplex PCR was the method, and the copy in TCRdb shows in-frame clones only, minus some. The sample holds around 150,000 clones; approximately 92% are singletons and the top ten take approximately 3.3%. Researchers grouped second doses given at about 4 or about 12 weeks into one pool. On this clone itself: The antigen remains undetermined.

CDR3 length equals 16 residues. J lost 0 bases, V lost 5 bases, and 9 bases had no gene match. Germline CDR1 reads MGHRA; CDR2 reads YSYEKL. The chain is built from TRBV4-1 and TRBJ1-1; 7 positions agree with TRBD1. The source material was peripheral blood, sampled 28 days after the second AZD1222 dose. This receptor was identified in an adult who received the AZD1222 COVID-19 vaccine. CDR3 nucleotides: TGCGCCAGCAGCGTAAACAGGGGCCCAGTGAACACTGAAGCTTTCTTT. Amino acid sequence: CASSVNRGPVNTEAFF.